In its sample, the clone carrying this T cell receptor (beta chain) was seen once. With 60 Vbeta and 13 Jbeta primers, the PCR was carried out. Sequencing was performed with immunoSEQ multiplex PCR; in TCRdb, only in-frame clones are kept and a portion is missing. The sample has 200,000 to 250,000 clones; 75% to 85% are singletons. CDR3 length: 13 amino acids. The germline V gene encodes CDR1 SEHNR and CDR2 FQNEAQ (reference sequence). V was clipped by 6 bases and J by 6 bases, with 12 bases between them. This entry is derived from a study of cytomegalovirus exposure and HLA in healthy donors. The source material was PBMCs. This clonotype was sampled from a woman aged 55-75 years in good health and CMV-seropositive. The chain joins TRBV7-9 to TRBJ1-5; no reliable D call. CDR3 loop: CASSSGGGQPQHF. For the CDR3, the DNA is TGTGCCAGCAGTTCTGGAGGAGGTCAGCCCCAGCATTTT.